The clone carrying this TCR beta chain has at least ten counts. What it binds is unknown. Researchers prepared the TCRbeta library using unique molecular identifiers, the study reports. TCRdb analysed the PCR reads with MiXCR anew, one entry per CDR3 protein. The sample includes 220,000 or so distinct CDR3 sequences, roughly 7.7% of them seen just once. The entry originates in a study of T-cell reconstitution after alpha-beta-depleted transplantation in children. Trimming took 2 bases from V and 2 from J, leaving 10 bases between them. Per germline, CDR1 MNHEY and CDR2 SVGEGT. The CDR3 is made up of 16 amino acids. Study-wide points: Alpha-beta T cells about two months after transplant reportedly derived from several hundred expanded graft clones. A year had passed since transplant, and T-cell counts and diversity by then came mostly from newly produced T cells. Surviving thymic progenitors and recipient T cells were the source of high TCRbeta diversity at day 60 in some patients.

The material was PBMCs, mostly from graft donor cells, obtained 180 days after TCRalphabeta/CD19-depleted stem cell transplant. The sequence derives from a male patient aged 10-17 years who had a stem cell transplant for acute lymphoblastic leukemia, so the T cells may come from the graft donor. This sequence joins TRBV6-2 or TRBV6-3 and TRBJ2-6, with D unresolved. CDR3 in DNA: TGTGCCAGCAGTTACGGATGGATAACTGGGGCCAACGTCCTGACTTTC. Its protein is CASSYGWITGANVLTF.